Each of the 27 T cell receptor beta chains below was sequenced from the same sample in a study of shared clonotypes between healthy human individuals. Clones were sequenced by immunoSEQ multiplex PCR, and TCRdb holds only the in-frame ones, with some missing. The data show 2 million to 2.5 million clones, more than 80% seen once. Sequencing input: naive CD4+ T cells from PBMCs. Subset described: CD45RA+ positively selected. Source of these receptors: a man between 18 and 29 years old in good health. Some clones in this sample may be carry-over from other donors' samples.

This clone came up once. This chain connects TRBV2 to TRBJ2-7, with D perhaps given as TRBD1 or TRBD2 (5 bases each). V was clipped by 6 bases and J by 4 bases, with 16 bases between them. Germline CDR1 reads SNHLY; CDR2 reads FYNNEI. The CDR3 is 14 amino acids. The CDR3 reads CASRPGPISYEQYF. CDR3 nucleotide sequence: TGTGCCAGCAGACCGGGACCGATCTCATACGAGCAGTACTTC.

V usage is TRBV4-2 and J usage is TRBJ2-3; no clear D. The CDR3 length is 14 residues. CDR1 is LGHNA and CDR2 is YNFKEQ in the germline V gene. Trimming removed 4 bases from V and 2 bases from J, with 10 bases in between. CDR3 DNA: TGTGCCAGCAGCCCGGAGACTCTCACAGATACGCAGTATTTT. Residues: CASSPETLTDTQYF.

This chain links TRBV5-4 with TRBJ2-3, with D maybe TRBD2 (5 bases). The CDR3 contains 16 residues. The germline V gene has CDR1 SGHNT and CDR2 YYREEE (reference sequence). Trimming removed 7 bases at V and 5 bases at J, with 23 bases between. The CDR3 reads CASSSHATGGQDTQYF. CDR3 DNA: TGTGCCAGCTCTAGCCATGCGACCGGTGGGCAAGATACGCAGTATTTT.

The genes are TRBV11-1 and TRBJ2-7, with D maybe TRBD2 (5 bases). Germline loops: CDR1 SGHAT, CDR2 FQDESV (reference sequence). There are 15 residues in the CDR3. Trimming shortened V by 5 bases and J by 5 bases, and 19 bases separated the two germline ends. CDR3 sequence: CASSPRVGGSDEQYF. Written as DNA, the CDR3 is TGTGCCAGCAGCCCGAGGGTCGGCGGGTCCGACGAGCAGTACTTC. Complete variable domain (other parts from reference TRBV11-1 and TRBJ2-7): EAEVAQSPRYKITEKSQAVAFWCDPISGHATLYWYRQILGQGPELLVQFQDESVVDDSQLPKDRFSAERLKGVDSTLKIQPAELGDSAMYLCASSPRVGGSDEQYFGPGTRLTVT.

The chain couples TRBV4-1 to TRBJ1-5; 8 bases align to TRBD1. Germline CDR1 is MGHRA and CDR2 is YSYEKL. There are 15 residues in the CDR3. Germline trimming cut 2 bases from V and 5 bases from J; bases unmatched to any gene: 5. The CDR3 reads CASSQKDRVHQPQHF. DNA for the CDR3: TGCGCCAGCAGCCAAAAGGACAGGGTCCATCAGCCCCAGCATTTT.

V usage is TRBV27 and J usage is TRBJ1-5; D gene uncertain. The CDR3 sequence is 16 residues long. CDR1 and CDR2 from the germline V gene are MNHEY and SMNVEV (reference sequence). Between the trimmed V and J ends, which lost 7 bases and 0 bases, there was a span of 16 bases. CDR3 nucleotide sequence: TGTGCCAGCACGTCGGAGGTACCTTATAGCAATCAGCCCCAGCATTTT. Translated: CASTSEVPYSNQPQHF.

This chain links TRBV7-2 with TRBJ2-2; the D gene is possibly TRBD2 (6 bases). From germline, CDR1 is SGHTA and CDR2 FQGNSA. V was clipped by 5 bases and J by 1 base, with 11 bases between them. CDR3 length: 15 residues. DNA for the CDR3: TGTGCCAGCAGCCCCCGACTAGTGAACACCGGGGAGCTGTTTTTT. Translated: CASSPRLVNTGELFF.

The rearrangement joins TRBV19 to TRBJ1-5, with 12 bases aligning to TRBD1. CDR1 is LNHDA, CDR2 SQIVND, per germline (reference sequence). J gave up 6 bases and V 4 bases, and 10 bases lay outside the gene matches. This CDR3 is built from 17 residues. DNA for the CDR3: TGTGCCAGTAGTAGGCGGGGACAGGGGGCGAGGAGTCAGCCCCAGCATTTT. This translates into CASSRRGQGARSQPQHF.

The chain recombines TRBV28 with TRBJ2-1, with D perhaps matching TRBD1 (6 bases). Germline CDR1 and CDR2: MDHEN and SYDVKM. V lost 6 bases, J lost 2 bases, and 17 bases lay in between. CDR3 length equals 16 residues. The CDR3 bases are TGTGCCAGCAGCCCCCCCGGACAGATAGCCTACAATGAGCAGTTCTTC. This sequence encodes CASSPPGQIAYNEQFF.

This sequence joins TRBV4-3 and TRBJ1-2; tentative D call: TRBD1 (5 bases). This CDR3 region has 16 residues. Germline lookup yields CDR1 LGHNA and CDR2 YSLEER. Trimming pared 1 base from V and 7 bases from J, leaving 19 bases between. The CDR3: CASSQVPWGVPPGYTF. CDR3 coding DNA: TGCGCCAGCAGCCAAGTCCCCTGGGGGGTCCCCCCTGGCTACACCTTC.

J is TRBJ2-2 and V is TRBV5-4; D is unclear. Germline V gene data show CDR1 as SGHNT and CDR2 as YYREEE (reference sequence). Trimming took 4 bases from V and 4 from J, leaving 14 bases between them. CDR3 size: 15 residues. The CDR3 region has the DNA TGTGCCAGCAGCCCGGGCGTTGGGGTCACCGGGGAGCTGTTTTTT. As protein: CASSPGVGVTGELFF.

V and J are TRBV6-6 and TRBJ1-1; perhaps TRBD1 as D (5 bases). The CDR3 consists of 14 residues. V lost 8 bases to trimming and J lost 1 base, with 14 bases between them. Germline V gene sequence: CDR1 MNHNY, CDR2 SVGAGI (reference sequence). The CDR3 DNA reads TGTGCCAGCTTTGGCAGGGTGGGGAACACTGAAGCTTTCTTT. This sequence encodes CASFGRVGNTEAFF.

This chain links TRBV7-9 with TRBJ1-1; possible D gene TRBD1, 5 bases. The CDR3 contains 16 residues. The germline V gene encodes CDR1 SEHNR and CDR2 FQNEAQ (reference sequence). V was cut by 1 base and J by 7 bases, with 19 bases left in between. CDR3 sequence: CASSLVGPRGPVEAFF. The CDR3 coding sequence is TGTGCCAGCAGCTTAGTTGGGCCTCGGGGCCCTGTTGAAGCTTTCTTT.

The V gene is TRBV30, the J gene TRBJ2-2; a weak D match, TRBD2 (6 bases). The V and J ends lost 7 bases and 0 bases respectively, with 18 bases between them. The CDR3 runs 16 residues. Looked up from germline, CDR1 is GTSNPN and CDR2 is SVGIG (reference sequence). Here the CDR3 reads CASSTGSNPNTGELFF. CDR3 coding DNA: TGTGCCTCGAGCACCGGGAGTAACCCGAACACCGGGGAGCTGTTTTTT.

This chain uses TRBV5-1 with TRBJ1-5; D ambiguous. The CDR3 length is 16 residues. Looked up from germline, CDR1 is SGHRS and CDR2 is YFSETQ. Trimming removed 1 base at V and 3 bases at J, with 14 bases between. CDR3: CASSLRPGQTNQPQHF. In nucleotides, the CDR3 is TGCGCCAGCAGCTTGCGGCCAGGCCAAACCAATCAGCCCCAGCATTTT.

The chain carries TRBV29-1 and TRBJ2-5; D remains ambiguous. CDR1 SQVTM and CDR2 ANQGSEA come from the germline V gene. Deletions cut 6 bases from V and 3 bases from J, with 11 bases between. The CDR3 loop spans 12 amino acids. This CDR3 is CSVKNSKETQYF. DNA of the CDR3: TGCAGCGTGAAGAACTCTAAAGAGACCCAGTACTTC.

This clone appeared once. The DNA of the CDR3 is TGTGCCAGCAGCTACACAGGGAGGGAGCAGTACTTC. Encoded protein: CASSYTGREQYF. This chain joins TRBV7-6 and TRBJ2-5, with a tentative D call TRBD2 (7 bases). The germline CDR1 and CDR2 sequences are SGHVS and FNYEAQ. The CDR3 is 12 amino acids. The V gene lost 4 bases and the J gene lost 11 bases, with 14 bases spanning the gap.

For the CDR3, the DNA is TGCACCAGCAGCCATAGACCGGGACAGGTTAGAGTAGACTATGGCTACACCTTC. Translation gives CTSSHRPGQVRVDYGYTF. The gene calls are TRBV1 and TRBJ1-2; TRBD1, the D gene given by the table, was not confirmed from the DNA. TRBV1 is assigned pseudogene status. The CDR3 is 18 residues long.

The chain recombines TRBV28 with TRBJ1-4, with D perhaps TRBD1 (5 bases). This CDR3 is built from 13 residues. The V end lost 6 bases, the J end lost 7 bases, and 12 bases lay between the germline ends. From germline, CDR1 is MDHEN and CDR2 SYDVKM. The CDR3 DNA sequence: TGTGCCAGCAGGGGGGGTGCGGGTGAAAAACTGTTTTTT. Translated, it gives CASRGGAGEKLFF.

This clone was seen just once. The rearrangement links TRBV10-1 to TRBJ2-2; 9 bases map to TRBD2. Germline V CDR1 and CDR2: WNHNN, SYGVQD (reference sequence). The CDR3 runs to 16 residues. V shed 0 bases, J shed 6 bases, and the junction held 5 bases outside the gene matches. The CDR3 region has the DNA TGCGCCAGCAGTGAGTCGGCTAGCGGGACCGCCGGGGAGCTGTTTTTT. It encodes CASSESASGTAGELFF.

The gene calls are TRBV9 and TRBJ1-5; a weak D match, TRBD1 (6 bases). CDR1 and CDR2 from the germline V gene are SGDLS and YYNGEE. CDR3 length equals 14 residues. Between the trimmed V and J ends, which lost 4 bases and 6 bases, there was a span of 14 bases. CDR3 amino acids: CASSQGTSGQPQHF. In DNA form, the CDR3 reads TGTGCCAGCAGCCAGGGGACGTCTGGTCAGCCCCAGCATTTT. The complete variable domain, with remaining parts taken from reference TRBV9 and TRBJ1-5, reads DSGVTQTPKHLITATGQRVTLRCSPRSGDLSVYWYQQSLDQGLQFLIQYYNGEERAKGNILERFSAQQFPDLHSELNLSSLELGDSALYFCASSQGTSGQPQHFGDGTRLSIL.

The V gene is TRBV6-5, the J gene TRBJ1-2; D unresolved. Germline-derived CDR1 and CDR2 are MNHEY and SVGAGI. The CDR3 consists of 15 residues. V shed 4 bases and J shed 4 bases, with 16 bases lying between them. This chain's CDR3 is CASSLNRRASYGYTF. The CDR3 DNA is TGTGCCAGCAGTTTGAATCGTCGGGCTAGCTATGGCTACACCTTC.

The chain carries TRBV7-9 and TRBJ2-1; D is undetermined. With 2 bases removed from V and 10 bases from J, the gap between germline ends came to 12 bases. This CDR3 is built from 13 residues. Germline V CDR1 and CDR2: SEHNR, FQNEAQ (reference sequence). This chain's CDR3 is CASSLSGEGEQFF. The CDR3 coding sequence is TGTGCCAGCAGCTTATCGGGCGAAGGGGAGCAGTTCTTC.

The chain links TRBV11-2 to TRBJ2-7; 7 bases line up with TRBD2. V lost 4 bases, J lost 2 bases, and 8 bases stayed unmatched. Germline assignment: CDR1 SGHAT and CDR2 FQNNGV. CDR3 length: 15 amino acids. This chain's CDR3 is CASSSAGRGTYEQYF. The CDR3 coding sequence is TGTGCCAGCAGCTCAGCGGGACGCGGAACCTACGAGCAGTACTTC. The entire variable domain, with the rest obtained from reference TRBV11-2 and TRBJ2-7, is as follows: EAGVAQSPRYKIIEKRQSVAFWCNPISGHATLYWYQQILGQGPKLLIQFQNNGVVDDSQLPKDRFSAERLKGVDSTLKIQPAKLEDSAVYLCASSSAGRGTYEQYFGPGTRLTVT.

CDR3 amino acids: CASSPSPGLQGGTDTQYF. CDR3 in DNA: TGTGCCAGCAGCCCTAGTCCGGGACTTCAGGGCGGCACAGATACGCAGTATTTT. The chain carries TRBV5-4 and TRBJ2-3, with D possibly being TRBD2 (6 bases). The CDR3 totals 18 residues. V lost 4 bases and J lost 1, with 22 bases in between. Per germline, CDR1 SGHNT and CDR2 YYREEE (reference sequence).

This clone was counted a single time. The rearrangement links TRBV7-3 to TRBJ2-5; no firm D call. The ends were cut back, 5 bases at V and 5 bases at J, with 12 bases in the middle. The CDR3 loop spans 13 amino acids. The germline gives CDR1 SGHTA, CDR2 FQGTGA. The CDR3 DNA reads TGTGCCAGCAGCCAATTAATGGGTGAGACCCAGTACTTC. Its protein product is CASSQLMGETQYF.

This clone was observed a few times. The rearrangement uses TRBV4-1 and TRBJ1-5; 7 bases align to TRBD1. Germline V gene lookup returns CDR1 MGHRA and CDR2 YSYEKL. The CDR3 has 14 amino acids. The V segment lost 5 bases and the J segment 7 bases; nucleotides outside the gene matches: 8. The CDR3 DNA follows: TGCGCCAGCAGCGAAGGGGGCGGGGGCCAGCCCCAGCATTTT. The encoded protein is CASSEGGGGQPQHF.